The following is a T cell receptor beta chain sequence with its context. Its target is unknown. The CDR3 runs 16 residues. CDR1 is LNHDA and CDR2 is SQIVND in the germline V gene (reference sequence). UMIs bearing a 6-nucleotide sample barcode were added through template switching. TCRalpha and TCRbeta cDNA went through two nested PCRs of approximately 16 and 10 cycles. TCRdb reworked the 5' RACE reads into one entry per CDR3 protein, no DNA. This sample's clone table lists about 300,000 distinct CDR3 sequences. This sample stems from a study of monozygotic twins with inflammatory bowel disease. Overall study findings and caveats: Immunosuppressive treatments were not uniform, and this may have added variability to patient repertoires.

This sequence originates from a human donor with ulcerative colitis or Crohn's disease, or a healthy co-twin of an affected twin (not recorded which). Sequenced input: blood. This sequence joins TRBV19 and TRBJ2-4; lacking DNA, the TRBD1 call made by TCRdb goes unchecked. The CDR3 spells CASSTGQSLAKNIQYF.